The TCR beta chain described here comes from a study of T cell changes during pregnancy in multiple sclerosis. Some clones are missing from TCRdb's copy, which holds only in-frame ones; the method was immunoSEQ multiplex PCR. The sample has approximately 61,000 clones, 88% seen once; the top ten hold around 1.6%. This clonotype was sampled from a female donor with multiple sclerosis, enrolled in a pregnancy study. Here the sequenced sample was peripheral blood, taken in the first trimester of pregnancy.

The chain's CDR3 is CSVEVGRGWGEQYF. The DNA of the CDR3 is TGCAGCGTTGAAGTGGGTCGGGGATGGGGCGAGCAGTACTTC. V gene TRBV29-1 combines with J gene TRBJ2-7; TRBD2 might be the D (5 bases). The V end lost 1 base, the J end lost 6 bases, and 16 bases lay between the germline ends. CDR1 and CDR2 from the germline V gene are SQVTM and ANQGSEA. This CDR3 region has 14 residues.